The 22 T cell receptor beta chains in this list originate from one sample, sequenced in a study of beta chain features in type 1 diabetes (dated by TCRdb to 2016 to 2019). Receptors were amplified or captured by the immunoSEQ multiplex PCR assay. The entire isolated RNA was reverse transcribed using the High Capacity cDNA Reverse Transcription Kit, and thus expressed TCRB transcripts were sequenced. TCRdb holds this immuneACCESS table with in-frame rearrangements only. Some clones are missing; in checked studies, unresolved V genes explain under half, and the rest has no known cause. The sample table lists roughly 350,000 clones, approximately 10% of them with a count of one. The ten biggest clones cover 0.015% of the sample. The sample was naive CD4+ T cells from blood. The sample's cell subset or site label, decoded: true naive CD4+ T cells. These receptors were obtained from a woman in her 30s in good health.

The chain combines TRBV9 with TRBJ2-2, with 8 positions matching TRBD2. CDR1 and CDR2 (germline): SGDLS, YYNGEE. This CDR3 has 15 amino acids. After removal of 0 bases from V and 4 bases from J, the junction contained 2 bases not matched to a gene. The CDR3 loop reads CASSVEAGVTGELFF. As DNA, the CDR3 is TGTGCCAGCAGCGTAGAAGCGGGGGTCACCGGGGAGCTGTTTTTT.

V usage is TRBV9 and J usage is TRBJ2-4, with 8 bases that match TRBD2. V lost 2 bases, J lost 2 bases, and 6 bases stayed unmatched. Germline-derived CDR1 and CDR2 are SGDLS and YYNGEE. The length of the CDR3 is 16 residues. CDR3 protein: CASSVGLAGSKNIQYF. CDR3 sequence (DNA): TGTGCCAGCAGCGTCGGGCTAGCGGGTTCCAAAAACATTCAGTACTTC. The variable domain in full, completed from reference TRBV9 and TRBJ2-4, reads DSGVTQTPKHLITATGQRVTLRCSPRSGDLSVYWYQQSLDQGLQFLIQYYNGEERAKGNILERFSAQQFPDLHSELNLSSLELGDSALYFCASSVGLAGSKNIQYFGAGTRLSVL.

The chain is built from TRBV18 and TRBJ2-3; maybe TRBD2 (5 bases). The germline CDR1 and CDR2 sequences are KGHSH and LQKENI. The CDR3 has 13 amino acids. The V and J ends lost 3 bases and 6 bases respectively, with 10 bases between them. The DNA of the CDR3 is TGTGCCAGCTCACCGTTGGTAGCGGATACGCAGTATTTT. It translates to CASSPLVADTQYF.

The V and J genes are TRBV27 and TRBJ2-1; 11 bases match TRBD2. Trimming removed 2 bases from V and 6 bases from J; junction bases left unmatched: 3. Looked up from germline, CDR1 is MNHEY and CDR2 is SMNVEV (reference sequence). The CDR3 has 15 residues. The CDR3 protein is CASSLEGLAGNEQFF. CDR3 nucleotide sequence: TGTGCCAGCAGTTTAGAAGGACTAGCGGGCAATGAGCAGTTCTTC.

This clone showed up just a few times. The rearrangement uses TRBV15 and TRBJ1-2; D ambiguous. From germline, CDR1 is LNHNV and CDR2 YYDKDF (reference sequence). The CDR3 is made up of 13 amino acids. Trimming took 2 bases from V and 5 from J, leaving 9 bases between them. For the CDR3, the DNA is TGTGCCACCAGCAGACAGGAAGTATATGGCTACACCTTC. Its protein is CATSRQEVYGYTF.

This clone was counted between two and nine times. This chain uses TRBV6-6 with TRBJ2-3; TRBD2 matches 13 bases. The CDR3 runs to 16 residues. V lost 5 bases and J lost 2; bases outside the gene matches: 4. Germline CDR1 is MNHNY and CDR2 is SVGAGI (reference sequence). The CDR3 loop is CASSHGLAGDTDTQYF. The CDR3 DNA is TGTGCCAGCAGTCACGGACTAGCGGGAGACACAGATACGCAGTATTTT.

This clone was recorded a few times. The V call is TRBV9, the J call TRBJ2-3; 12 bases match TRBD2. The CDR3 loop spans 17 amino acids. The V gene end was trimmed by 1 base and the J gene end by 0 bases; junction bases not matched to a gene: 3. Germline CDR1 SGDLS, CDR2 YYNGEE. The CDR3 DNA reads TGTGCCAGCAGCGTACTAGCGGGAGGGACTAGCACAGATACGCAGTATTTT. It codes for CASSVLAGGTSTDTQYF.

This clone was recorded a few times. The chain recombines TRBV9 with TRBJ2-1, with 8 nucleotides matching TRBD2. Trimming cost V 0 bases and J 7 bases; bases outside gene matches: 9. Germline V gene lookup returns CDR1 SGDLS and CDR2 YYNGEE. The CDR3 covers 16 residues. The CDR3 DNA is TGTGCCAGCAGCGTAGCAGGTAGCGGGAATGGTAATGAGCAGTTCTTC. It yields the protein CASSVAGSGNGNEQFF. Full variable domain (remainder filled in from reference TRBV9 and TRBJ2-1): DSGVTQTPKHLITATGQRVTLRCSPRSGDLSVYWYQQSLDQGLQFLIQYYNGEERAKGNILERFSAQQFPDLHSELNLSSLELGDSALYFCASSVAGSGNGNEQFFGPGTRLTVL.

This clone was seen more than once but under ten times. The rearrangement joins TRBV23-1 to TRBJ1-5, with 10 nucleotides matching TRBD1. TRBV23-1 is identified as an open reading frame with a role that is uncertain. After removal of 3 bases from V and 6 bases from J, the junction contained 8 bases not matched to a gene. This CDR3 has 16 residues. The CDR3 DNA reads as TGCGCCAGCAGTCATGACAGGGGGCCCTTCCGTCAGCCCCAGCATTTT. Residues: CASSHDRGPFRQPQHF.

The chain carries TRBV14 and TRBJ1-1; possibly TRBD1 for D (6 bases). The germline V gene has CDR1 SGHDN and CDR2 FVKESK. The CDR3 runs 21 residues. V was shortened by 5 bases and J by 7 bases, with 38 bases between the two germline ends. CDR3 protein: CASSGNTASGFGGLVNGEAFF. CDR3 nucleotide sequence: TGTGCCAGCAGCGGAAACACCGCCTCAGGGTTCGGGGGGCTGGTTAATGGTGAAGCTTTCTTT.

This clone has just a few counts. The CDR3 loop is CASSYRGLGDQPQHF. The CDR3 region has the DNA TGTGCCAGCAGCTACAGGGGACTCGGAGATCAGCCCCAGCATTTT. The V call is TRBV7-2, the J call TRBJ1-5, with TRBD1 identical over 7 bases. Trimming removed 4 bases from V and 5 bases from J; junction bases left unmatched: 8. The CDR3 loop spans 15 amino acids. Germline CDR1 reads SGHTA; CDR2 reads FQGNSA.

This chain joins TRBV2 and TRBJ2-6, with 9 bases aligning to TRBD1. The germline gives CDR1 SNHLY, CDR2 FYNNEI. This CDR3 region has 17 residues. V shed 9 bases, J shed 0 bases, and the junction held 9 bases outside the gene matches. Written as DNA, the CDR3 is TGTGCCAGTAACCGGGACAGGGTCCTCTCTGGGGCCAACGTCCTGACTTTC. Protein sequence: CASNRDRVLSGANVLTF.

The rearrangement links TRBV10-3 to TRBJ1-1; D is perhaps TRBD1 (5 bases). The CDR3 consists of 14 residues. Trimming left V 4 bases short and J 0 bases short, with 9 bases between. CDR1 is ENHRY and CDR2 is SYGVKD in the germline V gene. The CDR3 nucleotides read TGTGCCATCAGTGCGGGACTCCTGAACACTGAAGCTTTCTTT. This codes for CAISAGLLNTEAFF.

The chain combines TRBV7-3 with TRBJ2-5; the match to TRBD1 covers 8 bases. Trimming took 6 bases from V and 5 from J; bases not matched to a gene: 8. Germline V gene sequence: CDR1 SGHTA, CDR2 FQGTGA. This CDR3 is built from 14 residues. The CDR3 sequence is CASSPGGAGETQYF. The CDR3 bases are TGTGCCAGCAGTCCAGGGGGCGCCGGGGAGACCCAGTACTTC.

In this sample, this clone turned up a few times. The rearrangement uses TRBV10-3 and TRBJ2-3, with unresolved D. Germline loops: CDR1 ENHRY, CDR2 SYGVKD. The CDR3 is 12 amino acids. Trimming left V 6 bases short and J 5 bases short, with 9 bases between. CDR3 bases: TGTGCCATCAGCCCAACGGTAGATACGCAGTATTTT. Amino acid sequence: CAISPTVDTQYF.

Note on this clone: The same CDR3 can be traced to other DNA sequences in this sample. The chain has TRBV7-2 and TRBJ2-7; 16 bases align to TRBD2. The germline gives CDR1 SGHTA, CDR2 FQGNSA. The CDR3 length is 15 residues. The ends lost 5 bases at V and 7 bases at J; junction bases unmatched: 5. The CDR3 here is CASSEGLAGGGEQYF. As DNA, the CDR3 is TGTGCCAGCAGCGAGGGACTAGCGGGAGGGGGTGAGCAGTACTTC.

The sample holds a few counts of this clone. The J gene is TRBJ2-5, the V gene TRBV11-3, with D possibly matching TRBD1 (6 bases). The V end was cut by 6 bases, the J end by 3 bases, with 17 bases between. The germline CDR1 and CDR2 sequences are SGHNT and YENEEA. This CDR3 is built from 15 residues. The CDR3 sequence: CASSPGTLREETQYF. CDR3 coding DNA: TGTGCCAGCAGTCCTGGGACACTAAGGGAAGAGACCCAGTACTTC.

This clone was detected a few times. This sequence joins TRBV5-4 and TRBJ2-1, with a possible D match to TRBD2 (6 bases). Germline V lookup: CDR1 SGHNT, CDR2 YYREEE (reference sequence). The germline V and J ends were trimmed by 2 bases and 3 bases, with 18 bases remaining between them. The CDR3 contains 17 residues. CDR3 DNA sequence: TGTGCCAGCAGCTTTAGCGGTGGGAGAGGTGGCTACAATGAGCAGTTCTTC. This sequence encodes CASSFSGGRGGYNEQFF.

The sample holds a few counts of this clone. V gene TRBV19 combines with J gene TRBJ2-1; TRBD2 matches at 7 bases. CDR3 size: 14 residues. The junction had 9 bases not matched to a gene; V was cut back by 6 bases and J by 7 bases. Per germline, CDR1 LNHDA and CDR2 SQIVND (reference sequence). The CDR3 sequence is CASRRGVGGNEQFF. In DNA form, the CDR3 reads TGTGCCAGTAGGAGGGGAGTGGGAGGGAATGAGCAGTTCTTC.

The rearrangement uses TRBV4-2 and TRBJ2-7, with 8 bases fitting TRBD1. The V gene end was trimmed by 4 bases and the J gene end by 6 bases; junction bases not matched to a gene: 11. The germline V gene has CDR1 LGHNA and CDR2 YNFKEQ. This CDR3 comprises 15 residues. The CDR3 region is CASSPQTGVESEQYF. DNA of the CDR3: TGTGCCAGCAGCCCGCAGACAGGGGTAGAGAGCGAGCAGTACTTC.

The chain recombines TRBV6-5 with TRBJ2-7; the match to TRBD2 covers 7 bases. This CDR3 comprises 15 residues. J lost 2 bases, V lost 0 bases, and 4 bases had no gene match. Germline V gives CDR1 MNHEY, CDR2 SVGAGI. The CDR3 protein is CASSYSWEGTYEQYF. DNA of the CDR3: TGTGCCAGCAGTTACTCGTGGGAGGGGACCTACGAGCAGTACTTC.

This chain joins TRBV18 and TRBJ2-2; 8 bases match TRBD1. Germline CDR1 KGHSH, CDR2 LQKENI. The CDR3 runs 16 residues. The junction had 6 bases not matched to a gene; V was cut back by 0 bases and J by 6 bases. The CDR3 DNA reads as TGTGCCAGCTCACCACCGGGACAGGACAACGCCGGGGAGCTGTTTTTT. This encodes CASSPPGQDNAGELFF.